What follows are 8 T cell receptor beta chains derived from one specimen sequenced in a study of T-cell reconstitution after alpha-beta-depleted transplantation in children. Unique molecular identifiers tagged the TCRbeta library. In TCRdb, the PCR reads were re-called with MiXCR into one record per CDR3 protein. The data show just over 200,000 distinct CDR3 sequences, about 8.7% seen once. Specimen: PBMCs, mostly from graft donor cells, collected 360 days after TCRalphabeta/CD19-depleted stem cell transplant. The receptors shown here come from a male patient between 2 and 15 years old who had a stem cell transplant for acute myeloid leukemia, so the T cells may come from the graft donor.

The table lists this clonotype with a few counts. The CDR3 bases are TGTGCCAGCAGTTACTCGTCTAGCGGAACAAATGAGCAGTTCTTC. This codes for CASSYSSSGTNEQFF. V and J are TRBV6-2 or TRBV6-3 and TRBJ2-1; 7 nucleotides line up with TRBD2. Germline V gene sequence: CDR1 MNHEY, CDR2 SVGEGT. J lost 7 bases, V lost 0 bases, and 6 bases had no gene match. CDR3 length: 15 residues.

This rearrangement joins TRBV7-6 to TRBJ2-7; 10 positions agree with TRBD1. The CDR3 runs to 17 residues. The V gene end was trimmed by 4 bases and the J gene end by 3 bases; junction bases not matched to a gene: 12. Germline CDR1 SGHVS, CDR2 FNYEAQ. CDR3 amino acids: CASSSRDRGNSHYEQYF. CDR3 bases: TGTGCCAGCAGCTCCCGGGACAGGGGAAATTCCCACTACGAGCAGTACTTC.

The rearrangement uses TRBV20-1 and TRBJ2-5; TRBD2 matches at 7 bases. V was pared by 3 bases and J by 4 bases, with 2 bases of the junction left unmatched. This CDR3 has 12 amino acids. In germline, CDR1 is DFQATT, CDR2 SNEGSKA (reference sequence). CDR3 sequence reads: CSARWEGETQYF. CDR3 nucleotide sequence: TGCAGTGCTAGGTGGGAGGGAGAGACCCAGTACTTC.

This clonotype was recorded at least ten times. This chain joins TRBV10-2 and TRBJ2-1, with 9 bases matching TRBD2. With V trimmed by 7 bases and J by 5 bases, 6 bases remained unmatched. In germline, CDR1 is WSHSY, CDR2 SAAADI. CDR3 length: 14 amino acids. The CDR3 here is CASNQAGGNNEQFF. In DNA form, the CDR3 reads TGCGCCAGCAACCAAGCGGGGGGTAACAATGAGCAGTTCTTC.

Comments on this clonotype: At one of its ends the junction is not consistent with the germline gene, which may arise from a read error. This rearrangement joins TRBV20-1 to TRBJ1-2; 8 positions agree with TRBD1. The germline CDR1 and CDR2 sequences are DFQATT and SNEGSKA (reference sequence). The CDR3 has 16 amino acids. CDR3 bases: TGCTGTGCTAGAGAGTCCAGGGGGCGGGAGTCCTATGGCTACACCTTC. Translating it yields CCARESRGRESYGYTF.

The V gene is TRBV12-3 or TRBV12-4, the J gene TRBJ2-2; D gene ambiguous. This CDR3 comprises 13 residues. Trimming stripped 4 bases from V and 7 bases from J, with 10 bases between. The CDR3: CASSSHFVGELFF. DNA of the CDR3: TGTGCCAGCAGTTCTCACTTTGTCGGGGAGCTGTTTTTT.

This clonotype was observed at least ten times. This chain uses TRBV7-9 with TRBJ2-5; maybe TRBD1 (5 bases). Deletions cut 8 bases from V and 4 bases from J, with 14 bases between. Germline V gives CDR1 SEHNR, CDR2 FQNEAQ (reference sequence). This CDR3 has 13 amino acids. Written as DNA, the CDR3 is TGTGCCAGCGCCTTGTGGGGCGCAGAGACCCAGTACTTC. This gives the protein CASALWGAETQYF.

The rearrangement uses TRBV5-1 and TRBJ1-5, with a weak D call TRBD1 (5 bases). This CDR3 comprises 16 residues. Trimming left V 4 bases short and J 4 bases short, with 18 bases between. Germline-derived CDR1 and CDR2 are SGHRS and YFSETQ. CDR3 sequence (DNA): TGCGCCAGCAGCCCGGGGCCCCGCAGCTTTAATCAGCCCCAGCATTTT. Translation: CASSPGPRSFNQPQHF.